This T cell receptor (beta chain) originates from a study of blood T cell repertoires in COVID-19 (dated by TCRdb to the early 2020s). Some background on the complete study: Collaborator samples came from the United States, Italy and Spain and covered acute and convalescent phases of COVID-19. A freely available public database, intended as a resource for researchers studying the immune response to SARS-CoV-2, is where the repertoires were released. The material from the prospective study consisted of cDNA or gDNA derived from T cells, B-cell-depleted T cells, or PBMCs. Where HLA class I and class II types were available, the types were taken from metadata supplied by the sample provider, not from assay-based typing. Nearly every sample came with metadata listing a de-identified subject ID, COVID-19 status, age in years and sex. Deeply sampled blood TCRbeta repertoires from subjects exposed to, actively infected with, or recovered from COVID-19 were included in the dataset. The samples were drawn from two sources: the first 160 participants of the ongoing ImmuneRACE study, and 1,000 to 1,500 subjects contributed by 6 global collaborators.

V was cut back by 6 bases and J by 6 bases, leaving a gap of 8 bases between them. For CDR1 and CDR2, the germline V gene (reference sequence) lists GTSNPN and SVGIG. The CDR3 contains 10 residues, cysteine and phenylalanine counted. Only CDR3 DNA remains: 30 bases, in frame from the first base. The immunoSEQ Assay, a bias-controlled multiplex PCR, was used to amplify TCRbeta CDR3 regions from genomic DNA. As for how the authors treated the data: The number of nucleated cells in each sample was estimated from the amplification of reference gene primers within the assay. To quantify the absolute abundance of each unique TCRbeta CDR3 rearrangement, sequence reads were collapsed and filtered. For each sample, productive Simpson clonality was calculated as the square root of Simpson's diversity index across productive rearrangements. TCRdb's version of the immuneACCESS table is confined to in-frame rearrangements and falls short of the full clone set. An unresolved V gene accounts for under half of the shortfall where checked; the remainder is of unknown origin. D and trimming were read from the DNA, whereas the V and J calls and clone size are those reported in that table. The sample yields 140,000 to 150,000 clones; roughly 89% were counted once. The biggest ten clones account for roughly 6.2% of the sample.

Participants in the prospective study were aged roughly 18 to 100 years, lived in approximately 26 United States geographic areas, and enrolled through a virtual design. To assign participants to cohorts, the prospective study relied on clinical history that participants themselves reported in a screening survey and a study questionnaire. Exposed participants were defined as having been in contact with someone with a PCR-confirmed or clinician-diagnosed COVID-19 case within 2 weeks of study entry. In the prospective study, mobile phlebotomists collected whole blood, serum and a nasopharyngeal or oropharyngeal swab from each participant. Participants in the prospective study had the option to provide additional blood draws and questionnaires over a roughly 2-month period. Blood samples from the prospective study were shipped frozen or at room temperature prior to DNA extraction. The investigation overall reported the following: The amount of clinical and demographic metadata varied by source and participant and was provided uncurated.

This clone appeared once. Its antigen target is currently unknown. Base qualities are missing; no much larger clone stands one base away. The origin of this receptor is a woman aged 50 to 60 who had been exposed to COVID-19. The sequencing sample was made of PBMCs or T cells enriched from blood (not recorded which). The V and J segments used are TRBV30 and TRBJ1-1, with the D gene not clear enough to name. The CDR3 corresponds to CACGGAEAFF. In nucleotides, the sequence is TGTGCCTGCGGAGGCGCTGAAGCTTTCTTT.